The next 13 T cell receptor beta chains were all read from a single sample in a study of shared clonotypes between healthy human individuals. Some clones are missing from TCRdb's copy, which holds only in-frame ones; the method was immunoSEQ multiplex PCR. The table records over a million clones, around three quarters of them present only once. The sample taken for sequencing was memory CD4+ T cells from PBMCs. This sample's subset: CD45RA-negative fraction. These receptors all stem from a man aged 18 to 35 in good health. Some clones in this sample may be carry-over from other donors' samples.

J is TRBJ2-1 and V is TRBV2, with TRBD1 matching 11 bases. V gave up 6 bases and J gave up 14 bases; unmatched junction bases: 15. CDR3 size: 15 residues. In germline, CDR1 is SNHLY, CDR2 FYNNEI. The CDR3 DNA follows: TGTGCCAGCAGGGCCTCAAATCCGGGACAGGGGGGGGAGTTCTTC. It codes for CASRASNPGQGGEFF.

This clone showed up just once. CDR3 DNA sequence: TGTGCCAGCAGTTTTCTGAGGGCCTTTGTTGGTGGGCAAGAGACCCAGTACTTC. Translating gives CASSFLRAFVGGQETQYF. V usage is TRBV28 and J usage is TRBJ2-5; D is perhaps TRBD2 (5 bases). There are 18 residues in the CDR3. Trimming left V 3 bases short and J 2 bases short, with 22 bases between. Germline CDR1 reads MDHEN; CDR2 reads SYDVKM.

This rearrangement joins TRBV29-1 to TRBJ1-2; D perhaps matches TRBD1 (6 bases). The V and J ends lost 5 bases and 5 bases respectively, with 18 bases between them. CDR3 length equals 14 residues. Germline V gives CDR1 SQVTM, CDR2 ANQGSEA. The CDR3 here is CSVRPDSAGYGYTF. In DNA form, the CDR3 reads TGCAGCGTTCGACCGGACAGCGCTGGATATGGCTACACCTTC.

The V gene is TRBV28, the J gene TRBJ2-3; D is ambiguous. V lost 4 bases, J lost 5 bases, and 4 bases lay in between. The CDR3 extends over 11 amino acids. Per germline, CDR1 MDHEN and CDR2 SYDVKM. CDR3 bases: TGTGCCAGCAGTTCGATAGATACGCAGTATTTT. As protein: CASSSIDTQYF.

The chain carries TRBV28 and TRBJ2-1; TRBD2 might be the D (6 bases). Germline V gives CDR1 MDHEN, CDR2 SYDVKM. V shed 6 bases and J shed 5 bases, with 17 bases lying between them. The CDR3 totals 15 residues. The CDR3 coding sequence is TGTGCCAGCAGCCTGGGGGGTTATAACGACAATGAGCAGTTCTTC. Protein: CASSLGGYNDNEQFF.

Concerning this clone itself: This same CDR3 is encoded by further DNA sequences in the sample. CDR3 region: CASSLIAGSYNEQFF. The DNA for the CDR3 is TGCGCCAGCAGCTTGATAGCGGGGTCCTACAATGAGCAGTTCTTC. The chain carries TRBV5-1 and TRBJ2-1; TRBD2 matches at 8 bases. Looked up from germline, CDR1 is SGHRS and CDR2 is YFSETQ. Trimming cost V 1 base and J 1 base; bases outside gene matches: 1. This CDR3 has 15 residues.

On this clone itself: The sample contains more than one DNA sequence encoding this CDR3. This chain uses TRBV27 with TRBJ1-5; a possible D gene is TRBD1 (5 bases). This CDR3 is 14 amino acids long. The V gene lost 3 bases and the J gene lost 1 base, with 7 bases spanning the gap. Looked up from germline, CDR1 is MNHEY and CDR2 is SMNVEV (reference sequence). This chain's CDR3 is CASSLGDSNQPQHF. The CDR3 bases are TGTGCCAGCAGTTTGGGGGACAGCAATCAGCCCCAGCATTTT.

The genes are TRBV4-1 and TRBJ2-7, with TRBD1 matching 8 bases. The CDR3 is made up of 15 amino acids. Germline V gene lookup returns CDR1 MGHRA and CDR2 YSYEKL. J gave up 4 bases and V 3 bases, and 8 bases lay outside the gene matches. CDR3 sequence: CASSQEDRGAYEQYF. The DNA of the CDR3 is TGCGCCAGCAGCCAGGAAGACAGGGGTGCATACGAGCAGTACTTC.

This clone has a handful of counts. The same CDR3 arises from other DNA sequences in this sample as well. The chain employs TRBV11-2 and TRBJ2-3; D is undetermined. Per germline, CDR1 SGHAT and CDR2 FQNNGV. V was shortened by 4 bases and J by 3 bases, with 11 bases between the two germline ends. This CDR3 has 14 amino acids. The CDR3: CASSSSGVTDTQYF. The CDR3 region has the DNA TGTGCCAGCAGCTCGAGTGGTGTTACAGATACGCAGTATTTT.

V gene TRBV5-6 combines with J gene TRBJ2-2; 7 positions agree with TRBD2. Germline values: CDR1 SGHDT, CDR2 YYEEEE. The CDR3 runs 16 residues. The V and J ends lost 4 bases and 0 bases, in that order; junction bases with no gene match: 6. CDR3 loop: CASSKPSGANTGELFF. CDR3 DNA: TGTGCCAGCAGCAAGCCTAGCGGAGCGAACACCGGGGAGCTGTTTTTT.

The rearrangement joins TRBV7-9 to TRBJ2-1; D unclear. The V and J ends lost 5 bases and 1 base respectively, with 9 bases between them. CDR1 is SEHNR, CDR2 FQNEAQ, per germline (reference sequence). The CDR3 extends over 14 amino acids. The CDR3 sequence is CASSLQRSYNEQFF. In nucleotides, the CDR3 is TGTGCCAGCAGCCTCCAGAGGTCCTACAATGAGCAGTTCTTC.

The genes are TRBV11-2 and TRBJ2-7; TRBD2 aligns across 10 bases. The CDR3 consists of 15 residues. Losses at the gene ends were 2 bases for V and 3 bases for J; bases not matched to a gene: 4. Germline V CDR1 and CDR2: SGHAT, FQNNGV. CDR3 nucleotide sequence: TGTGCCAGCAGCTTATTAGCGGGAGGAAACTACGAGCAGTACTTC. Protein: CASSLLAGGNYEQYF.

CDR3 bases: TGTGCCAGCATCCAGACTAGCGGGAAACCCGGGGAGCTGTTTTTT. Its protein is CASIQTSGKPGELFF. This chain joins TRBV7-9 and TRBJ2-2, with 11 positions matching TRBD2. Per the germline V gene, CDR1 is SEHNR and CDR2 is FQNEAQ (reference sequence). The V segment lost 7 bases and the J segment 6 bases; nucleotides outside the gene matches: 7. This CDR3 spans 15 amino acids.